This entry is about one TCR beta chain. Its specificity is unknown. These data are taken from a study of T cell responses to AZD1222 COVID-19 vaccine. Sequencing used immunoSEQ multiplex PCR; TCRdb keeps in-frame clones, though not all of them. The data contain roughly 80,000 clones, 88% of them singletons. General study results and limits: Clonal diversity may have been underestimated in mostly white British donors. Distributed over spike, vaccine-associated CD4 TCRs predominated at 160-218 and 743-854.

Sequencing was performed on peripheral blood, taken on day 0 of MenACWY control vaccination. The TCR originated in an adult in good health.

The CDR3 loop is CASSRRKDPYSNQPQHF. The CDR3 DNA reads as TGTGCCAGCAGCCGACGAAAGGATCCCTATAGCAATCAGCCCCAGCATTTT. The chain employs TRBV3-1 (or the pseudogene TRBV3-2) and TRBJ1-5; unclear D gene. CDR3 length equals 17 residues. Trimming stripped 4 bases from V and 0 bases from J, with 16 bases between. From germline, CDR1 is LGHDT and CDR2 YNNKEL (reference sequence).